Listed below are T cell receptor beta chains from one sample, sequenced in a study of blood T cells in healthy people across ages. A single record per CDR3 protein comes from TCRdb applying MiXCR to the 5' RACE reads. The data show more than 900,000 distinct CDR3 sequences, approximately 25% seen once. Another study also made use of these data, one on T cells of mothers and their children.

The specimen was blood. These receptors originate from a girl aged 2 to 10 in good health. The CDR3 runs from the conserved cysteine through the conserved F or W. The D gene is left open where the match is weak. Clone size is stated in some rows and not others, as once, few, many or a class when expanded.

d_gene	abundance	v_gene	j_gene	CDR3nt	CDR3aa
TRBD2	many	TRBV3-1	TRBJ2-2	TGTGCCAGCAGCCAAGGTGAACTAGCGGGAGTCTCCGGGGAGCTGTTTTTT	CASSQGELAGVSGELFF
.	.	TRBV6-6	TRBJ2-7	TGTGCCAGCAGTTCCACTGGGGCCACCTACGAGCAGTACTTC	CASSSTGATYEQYF
.	few	TRBV7-9	TRBJ2-3	TGTGCCAGCAGCTTAGCGCTCCCACGACCAGATACGCAGTATTTT	CASSLALPRPDTQYF
.	few	TRBV12-3/TRBV12-4	TRBJ1-2	TGTGCCAGCGGGGGGGCGCCGCACTATGGCTACACCTTC	CASGGAPHYGYTF
TRBD1	.	TRBV2	TRBJ1-1	TGTGCCGCGGACAGGGGTGAAGAATACACTGAAGCTTTCTTT	CAADRGEEYTEAFF
.	.	TRBV29-1	TRBJ2-7	TGCAGCGTTGAAGAGTCCTTGGGACCCTACGAGCAGTACTTC	CSVEESLGPYEQYF
.	.	TRBV12-3/TRBV12-4	TRBJ2-1	TGTGCCAGCACCCTGAACGCCGAGCAGTTCTTC	CASTLNAEQFF
.	many	TRBV6-5	TRBJ2-1	TGTGCCAGCACCGATACAGGGCTCGCTGAGCAGTTCTTC	CASTDTGLAEQFF
TRBD1	.	TRBV27	TRBJ1-2	TGTGCCAGTGGGACAGCTGATAACTATGGCTACACCTTC	CASGTADNYGYTF
TRBD2	few	TRBV7-9	TRBJ2-6	TGTGCCAGCAGCTTAGATCGTAGCGGGACTGGGGCCAACGTCCTGACTTTC	CASSLDRSGTGANVLTF
TRBD1	few	TRBV13	TRBJ1-2	TGTGCCAGCAGCTTAAGGACAGGGCAAGGCTACACCTTC	CASSLRTGQGYTF
TRBD2	.	TRBV20-1	TRBJ2-7	TGCAGTGCTCGACCGGGACTAGCGGGATGGGAGCAGTACTTC	CSARPGLAGWEQYF
.	.	TRBV2	TRBJ2-7	TGTGCCAACATGGGGGGTACCTACGAGCAGTACTTC	CANMGGTYEQYF
TRBD1	few	TRBV7-8	TRBJ2-5	TGTGCCAGCAGCTTAACCTCAGGACAGGGTGGAGGAGAGACCCAGTACTTC	CASSLTSGQGGGETQYF
.	few	TRBV6-5	TRBJ1-1	TGTGCCAGCAGTTACGCGGAGAGGAAGGCAGGATTAGGAACTGAAGCTTTCTTT	CASSYAERKAGLGTEAFF
TRBD1	.	TRBV5-1	TRBJ1-1	TGCGCCAGCAGCTCCGACAGGGGAACAACTGAAGCTTTCTTT	CASSSDRGTTEAFF
TRBD2	few	TRBV6-1	TRBJ2-7	TGTGCCAGCAGTCAAAACCTGGGACTAGTACGCCGCGAGCAGTACTTC	CASSQNLGLVRREQYF
.	.	TRBV5-4	TRBJ2-3	TGTGCCAGCAGCTTTAACCCGCAGGATACGCAGTATTTT	CASSFNPQDTQYF
.	.	TRBV4-1	TRBJ2-7	TGCGCCAGCAGCCAAGATATCCGGGGCTACGAGCAGTACTTC	CASSQDIRGYEQYF
.	.	TRBV6-2/TRBV6-3	TRBJ1-1	TGTGCCAGCAGTCCTTCAGAGTGGAAAGCTTTCTTT	CASSPSEWKAFF
.	.	TRBV6-4	TRBJ2-1	TGTGCCAGCAGTGACGACCTCACGGGCAATGAGCAGTTCTTC	CASSDDLTGNEQFF
.	.	TRBV28	TRBJ2-5	TGTGCCAGCAGTTTAGGCCAGGCCAAAGAGACCCAGTACTTC	CASSLGQAKETQYF
TRBD2	few	TRBV29-1	TRBJ2-3	TGCAGCGTTGAAGGCACCACGGGGGGACCACCAGATACGCAGTATTTT	CSVEGTTGGPPDTQYF
TRBD2	.	TRBV12-3/TRBV12-4	TRBJ2-5	TGTGCCAGCAGTTTCGCTCTAGCGGGAACACAAGAGACCCAGTACTTC	CASSFALAGTQETQYF
.	.	TRBV29-1	TRBJ2-7	TGCAGCGCAGAGGGCGTGGACGAGCAGTACTTC	CSAEGVDEQYF
.	few	TRBV29-1	TRBJ2-5	TGCAGCGCAGACGGTGGGGAGACCCAGTACTTC	CSADGGETQYF
.	.	TRBV6-5	TRBJ1-4	TGTGCCAGCCGCCTAATAGTTAATGAAAAACTGTTTTTT	CASRLIVNEKLFF
.	many	TRBV12-3/TRBV12-4	TRBJ1-5	TGTGCCAGCAGTTTCCCGGACCAGCCCCAGCATTTT	CASSFPDQPQHF
TRBD1	.	TRBV29-1	TRBJ2-7	TGCAGCGTTGAAGCCGACAGGGGGTACGAGCAGTACTTC	CSVEADRGYEQYF
.	many	TRBV11-3	TRBJ2-5	TGTGCCAGCAGGGACCAAGAGACCCAGTACTTC	CASRDQETQYF
TRBD1	.	TRBV30	TRBJ1-2	TGTGCCTGGAGTGCGCCAGGGGGCTCGAGAGGCTACACCTTC	CAWSAPGGSRGYTF
TRBD1	few	TRBV5-1	TRBJ2-3	TGCGCCAGCAGCTTGTTTGCAGGGGGAAGCACAGATACGCAGTATTTT	CASSLFAGGSTDTQYF
.	.	TRBV4-2	TRBJ2-7	TGTGCCAGCAGCCTTAGCGCACGAAGCTCCTACGAGCAGTACTTC	CASSLSARSSYEQYF
.	.	TRBV7-9	TRBJ1-1	TGTGCCAGCAGCTTATACGGGGGCCCTGAAGCTTTCTTT	CASSLYGGPEAFF